This is a list of T cell receptor beta chains from one sample in a study of control samples from healthy donors and cancer patients. The protocol was immunoSEQ multiplex PCR, while the TCRdb copy is restricted to in-frame clones and leaves out a portion. The sample contains 65,000 to 100,000 clones, about 89% of which appear only once. Sequenced material: blood. The receptor source for this set is a man in his fifties or sixties in good health. Each CDR3 is given with its conserved first and last residue. D genes are given only for firm matches. Some rows have no size entry. The others give once, few or many, or a class for an expanded clone.

>TRBJ1-6|TRBD1|13|.|TRBV30
CAWGTAINSPLHF
TGTGCCTGGGGGACAGCCATTAATTCACCCCTCCACTTT
>TRBJ2-1|TRBD2|17|.|TRBV4-2
CASSQDMTSGGYNEQFF
TGTGCCAGCAGCCAAGATATGACTAGCGGGGGGTACAATGAGCAGTTCTTC
>TRBJ2-7|.|12|.|TRBV5-6
CASSLYGVEQYF
TGTGCCAGCAGCTTATATGGAGTGGAGCAGTACTTC
>TRBJ2-2|.|16|.|TRBV11-3
CASSPSLTVNTGELFF
TGTGCCAGCAGCCCAAGCCTGACAGTTAACACCGGGGAGCTGTTTTTT
>TRBJ1-2|.|12|.|TRBV6-5
CASSYSSGGYTF
TGTGCCAGCAGTTACTCGTCAGGCGGCTACACCTTC
>TRBJ1-5|TRBD1|18|.|TRBV6-2/TRBV6-3
CASSTGTGGASSNQPQHF
TGTGCCAGCAGTACCGGGACAGGGGGCGCGTCAAGCAATCAGCCCCAGCATTTT
>TRBJ1-4|TRBD1|14|.|TRBV12-5
CASGFYRGQEKLFF
TGTGCTAGTGGTTTCTACAGGGGGCAGGAAAAACTGTTTTTT
>TRBJ2-2|TRBD2|18|.|TRBV24-1
CATSDFSGRIGNTGELFF
TGTGCCACCAGTGATTTTAGCGGGAGGATTGGGAACACCGGGGAGCTGTTTTTT
>TRBJ1-6|.|14|.|TRBV7-2
CASSQLSYNSPLHF
TGTGCCAGCTCACAACTCTCCTATAATTCACCCCTCCACTTT
>TRBJ1-4|.|14|.|TRBV19
CASSIEIGNEKLFF
TGTGCCAGTAGTATAGAAATCGGGAATGAAAAACTGTTTTTT
>TRBJ2-3|.|16|few|TRBV7-8
CASSFTRLSSTDTQYF
TGTGCCAGCAGCTTTACGAGGCTTTCTAGCACAGATACGCAGTATTTT
>TRBJ1-1|.|13|.|TRBV29-1
CSVQGRANTEAFF
TGCAGCGTTCAAGGGAGGGCGAACACTGAAGCTTTCTTT
>TRBJ2-7|.|13|.|TRBV7-2
CASSESISYEQYF
TGTGCCAGCAGCGAATCAATCTCCTACGAGCAGTACTTC
>TRBJ1-2|.|14|.|TRBV5-4
CASSLEAVSYGYTF
TGTGCCAGCAGCTTGGAGGCAGTCAGCTATGGCTACACCTTC
>TRBJ2-5|.|12|few|TRBV24-1
CATRGTRETQYF
TGTGCCACCAGGGGTACTCGAGAGACCCAGTACTTC
>TRBJ2-7|.|17|.|TRBV21-1
CASNTETGAARHYEQYF
TGTGCCAGCAATACGGAAACAGGGGCCGCGCGACATTACGAGCAGTACTTC
>TRBJ2-4|TRBD1|12|once|TRBV2
CASSDRDSIQYF
TGTGCCAGCAGTGACCGGGACAGCATTCAGTACTTC
>TRBJ1-3|TRBD1|14|.|TRBV10-1
CASSGQGARNTIYF
TGCGCCAGCAGTGGACAGGGGGCACGGAACACCATATATTTT
>TRBJ2-2|TRBD2|16|.|TRBV4-1
CASSQDTGRGAGELFF
TGCGCCAGCAGCCAAGATACCGGCCGGGGGGCCGGGGAGCTGTTTTTT
>TRBJ2-5|.|15|.|TRBV24-1
CATSDPSVFQETQYF
TGTGCCACCAGTGATCCTTCAGTATTCCAAGAGACCCAGTACTTC
>TRBJ1-1|.|13|.|TRBV5-1
CASSLTANTEAFF
TGCGCCAGCAGCTTAACAGCCAACACTGAAGCTTTCTTT
>TRBJ2-1|.|13|.|TRBV12-3/TRBV12-4
CASSLQGYNEQFF
TGTGCCAGCAGTTTACAGGGGTACAATGAGCAGTTCTTC
>TRBJ1-2|TRBD1|14|.|TRBV19
CASSIDQGAGGYTF
TGTGCCAGTAGTATCGACCAGGGGGCAGGGGGCTACACCTTC
>TRBJ1-1|.|14|few|TRBV19
CASRGRGVGAEAFF
TGTGCCAGTAGGGGTCGGGGAGTTGGCGCTGAAGCTTTCTTT
>TRBJ1-6|.|15|many|TRBV27
CASTLDTNYNSPLHF
TGTGCCAGCACTTTGGACACGAATTATAATTCACCCCTCCACTTT
>TRBJ2-2|.|14|.|TRBV18
CASSDGRDAGELFF
TGTGCCAGCTCAGACGGACGGGACGCCGGGGAGCTGTTTTTT
>TRBJ1-2|TRBD1|13|once|TRBV6-5
CASMDRGNYGYTF
TGTGCCAGCATGGACAGGGGTAACTATGGCTACACCTTC
>TRBJ2-1|.|13|.|TRBV12-5
CASGLVLDGLKFF
TGTGCTAGTGGTTTGGTGCTCGACGGTCTGAAGTTCTTC
>TRBJ2-2|.|11|once|TRBV6-6
CAILFTGELFF
TGTGCCATCCTGTTCACCGGGGAGCTGTTTTTT
>TRBJ1-4|.|18|.|TRBV6-2/TRBV6-3
CASSYSPNWTALNEKLFF
TGTGCCAGCAGTTACTCCCCAAATTGGACAGCGCTGAATGAAAAACTGTTTTTT
>TRBJ1-2|.|13|.|TRBV30
CAWSVLGSEGYTF
TGTGCCTGGAGTGTACTGGGTTCGGAGGGCTACACCTTC
>TRBJ2-1|.|10|few|TRBV5-6
CASSWGREFF
TGTGCCAGCAGCTGGGGCCGGGAGTTCTTC
>TRBJ2-6|.|18|.|TRBV7-8
CASSYRGTGASGANVLTF
TGTGCCAGCAGCTACCGGGGGACGGGAGCCTCTGGGGCCAACGTCCTGACTTTC
>TRBJ2-7|.|16|.|TRBV29-1
CSVEDSRCKLSYEQYF
TGCAGCGTTGAAGACTCTCGATGCAAACTCTCCTACGAGCAGTACTTC
>TRBJ1-6|.|14|few|TRBV2
CASSVGPGDSPLHF
TGTGCCAGCAGTGTAGGACCAGGCGATTCACCCCTCCACTTT
>TRBJ1-4|.|16|once|TRBV5-8
CASSLTGYATNEKLFF
TGTGCCAGCAGCTTGACGGGGTATGCAACTAATGAAAAACTGTTTTTT
>TRBJ1-5|.|14|.|TRBV3-1/TRBV3-2
CASSQEGAWQPQHF
TGTGCCAGCAGCCAAGAGGGGGCATGGCAGCCCCAGCATTTT
>TRBJ2-2|.|12|.|TRBV24-1
CATGGPLTGLFF
TGTGCCACGGGGGGGCCGCTAACGGGGCTGTTTTTT
>TRBJ2-3|TRBD2|20|.|TRBV7-6
CASSPRLAGASGGSTDTQYF
TGTGCCAGCAGCCCGAGACTAGCGGGGGCCTCAGGGGGTTCCACAGATACGCAGTATTTT
>TRBJ2-3|TRBD2|19|.|TRBV7-3
CASSLTGTSGRVKRDTQYF
TGTGCCAGCAGCTTAACAGGGACTAGCGGGAGGGTTAAAAGGGATACGCAGTATTTT
>TRBJ2-2|.|13|.|TRBV7-7
CASSPSRAGELFF
TGTGCTAGCAGCCCGTCAAGGGCCGGGGAGCTGTTTTTT
>TRBJ1-1|TRBD1|16|.|TRBV5-1
CASADRESSGNTEAFF
TGCGCCAGCGCAGACAGGGAATCATCTGGGAACACTGAAGCTTTCTTT
>TRBJ2-7|.|15|.|TRBV30
CAWSGGGTKSFEQYF
TGTGCCTGGAGTGGAGGCGGGACAAAAAGTTTCGAGCAGTACTTC
>TRBJ1-6|TRBD1|14|.|TRBV4-1
CASSQEGARSPLHF
TGCGCCAGCAGCCAGGAGGGGGCGCGATCACCCCTCCACTTT
>TRBJ1-5|.|14|.|TRBV19
CASSKQQGWQPQHF
TGTGCCAGTAGTAAACAACAGGGATGGCAGCCCCAGCATTTT
>TRBJ2-3|.|13|.|TRBV7-9
CASSLVLTDTQYF
TGTGCCAGCAGCTTAGTACTTACAGATACGCAGTATTTT
>TRBJ1-4|TRBD1|15|.|TRBV6-1
CASSELTGSNEKLFF
TGTGCCAGCAGTGAATTGACAGGGTCTAATGAAAAACTGTTTTTT
>TRBJ2-3|.|11|once|TRBV3-1/TRBV3-2
CASSLTATQYF
TGTGCCAGCAGCCTAACGGCTACGCAGTATTTT
>TRBJ1-3|.|14|.|TRBV6-5
CASSYSRTGNTIYF
TGTGCCAGCAGTTACTCACGGACTGGAAACACCATATATTTT
>TRBJ2-5|TRBD2|15|.|TRBV7-2
CASSLGLAGDKTQYF
TGTGCCAGCAGTCTAGGACTAGCGGGGGATAAGACCCAGTACTTC
>TRBJ2-7|.|12|.|TRBV7-9
CASSLGQYEQYF
TGTGCCAGCAGCCTGGGGCAGTACGAGCAGTACTTC
>TRBJ1-1|.|16|.|TRBV27
CASSLWQGTLNTEAFF
TGTGCCAGCAGTTTATGGCAGGGAACACTGAACACTGAAGCTTTCTTT
>TRBJ2-2|TRBD1|14|.|TRBV6-1
CASSDVGTGGELFF
TGTGCCAGCAGTGACGTCGGGACAGGCGGGGAGCTGTTTTTT
>TRBJ2-3|.|18|.|TRBV28
CASSTHRLGPGHTDTQYF
TGTGCCAGCAGCACCCATAGGCTTGGTCCGGGCCACACAGATACGCAGTATTTT
>TRBJ2-2|.|16|.|TRBV7-2
CASSPNGGTNTGELFF
TGTGCCAGCAGCCCCAACGGCGGGACGAACACCGGGGAGCTGTTTTTT
>TRBJ2-1|TRBD2|14|once|TRBV27
CASLGAGGYNEQFF
TGTGCCAGCCTGGGAGCGGGAGGGTACAATGAGCAGTTCTTC
>TRBJ1-3|.|16|.|TRBV6-6
CASRVVTYGGGNTIYF
TGTGCCAGCAGGGTAGTCACTTACGGGGGAGGAAACACCATATATTTT
>TRBJ1-4|.|12|few|TRBV12-3/TRBV12-4
CASSRGREKLFF
TGTGCCAGCAGTAGGGGGAGGGAAAAACTGTTTTTT
>TRBJ2-3|.|13|.|TRBV5-1
CASREQGTDTQYF
TGCGCCAGCAGGGAACAGGGCACAGATACGCAGTATTTT